This T cell receptor beta chain was observed in a study of blood T cell repertoires in COVID-19. Here immunoSEQ multiplex PCR was the method, and the copy in TCRdb shows in-frame clones only, minus some. The table has 88,000 or so clones, roughly 80% seen once. V was clipped by 6 bases and J by 3 bases; unmatched bases: 7. Germline V lookup: CDR1 LNHDA, CDR2 SQIVND (reference sequence). The CDR3 is 14 residues long. The sample comprised peripheral blood. The sequence was collected from a man in his 60s with acute or convalescent COVID-19. V gene TRBV19 combines with J gene TRBJ1-2, with TRBD1 identical over 7 bases. In nucleotides, the CDR3 is TGTGCCAGTAGACCCCAACAGGGGTACTATGGCTACACCTTC. This codes for CASRPQQGYYGYTF.